These 28 T cell receptor beta chains share one sample of origin, sequenced in a study of blood T cell repertoires in COVID-19. Assay used: immunoSEQ multiplex PCR; TCRdb lists only in-frame clones, some missing. The data show about 400,000 clones, approximately 85% seen once. Sequenced material: PBMCs or T cells enriched from blood (not recorded which). Receptors originate from a woman aged 35 to 49 with acute COVID-19.

The rearrangement links TRBV2 to TRBJ2-1, with TRBD1 matching over 7 bases. The J segment lost 2 bases and the V segment lost 7 bases, leaving 8 bases of the junction unmatched. The germline V gene encodes CDR1 SNHLY and CDR2 FYNNEI. CDR3 length: 15 amino acids. The CDR3 DNA follows: TGTGCCAGCACCAGACAGGGTTTCGCCTACAATGAGCAGTTCTTC. Its protein is CASTRQGFAYNEQFF.

The table lists this clone with a count of one. This rearrangement joins TRBV6-5 to TRBJ1-2; TRBD1 might be the D (5 bases). Germline V gene data show CDR1 as MNHEY and CDR2 as SVGAGI. V was shortened by 10 bases and J by 0 bases, with 18 bases between the two germline ends. The CDR3 contains 15 residues. DNA for the CDR3: TGTGCCACCGTGAGGGACGGGAGTTCTAACTATGGCTACACCTTC. Amino acid sequence: CATVRDGSSNYGYTF.

This chain links TRBV6-6 with TRBJ2-7, with a possible D match to TRBD1 (6 bases). CDR1 and CDR2 (germline): MNHNY, SVGAGI (reference sequence). The CDR3 sequence is 12 residues long. V was cut by 4 bases and J by 4 bases, with 8 bases left in between. The CDR3 nucleotides read TGTGCCAGCAGTTCCACAGGGTACGAGCAGTACTTC. The encoded protein is CASSSTGYEQYF.

The genes are TRBV4-2 and TRBJ1-2, with 9 bases fitting TRBD1. Germline V gene lookup returns CDR1 LGHNA and CDR2 YNFKEQ. The junction had 6 bases not matched to a gene; V was cut back by 4 bases and J by 3 bases. The CDR3 spans 15 residues. CDR3 sequence (DNA): TGTGCCAGCAGCCCTCAAAACAGGGGGCACTATGGCTACACCTTC. It encodes CASSPQNRGHYGYTF.

This clone was detected once. The chain has TRBV7-2 and TRBJ2-5, with 12 nucleotides matching TRBD2. V trimming: 2 bases; J trimming: 5 bases; junction bases outside the gene matches: 6. The CDR3 loop spans 16 amino acids. CDR1 SGHTA and CDR2 FQGNSA come from the germline V gene. In DNA form, the CDR3 reads TGTGCCAGCAGCTTACCCCTAGCGGGGGGGCTGGAGACCCAGTACTTC. Its protein product is CASSLPLAGGLETQYF.

The chain links TRBV5-1 to TRBJ2-7; D is possibly TRBD2 (5 bases). V was trimmed by 4 bases and J by 2 bases, leaving 16 bases between them. The CDR3 is 15 amino acids. CDR1 is SGHRS, CDR2 YFSETQ, per germline. The CDR3 protein is CASSPTRRGPYEQYF. The CDR3 DNA reads as TGCGCCAGCAGCCCCACCAGGAGAGGGCCCTACGAGCAGTACTTC.

The genes are TRBV3-1 (or the pseudogene TRBV3-2) and TRBJ1-2; no clear D gene. V lost 3 bases and J 3 bases, leaving 11 bases between the germline ends. The germline V gene has CDR1 LGHDT and CDR2 YNNKEL (reference sequence). The CDR3 covers 14 residues. The CDR3 is CASSQYEEDYGYTF. CDR3 coding DNA: TGTGCCAGCAGCCAGTATGAGGAGGACTATGGCTACACCTTC.

V and J are TRBV5-6 and TRBJ2-7, with 11 bases matching TRBD2. The CDR3 contains 17 residues. Germline V gives CDR1 SGHDT, CDR2 YYEEEE. Germline trimming cut 6 bases from V and 0 bases from J; bases unmatched to any gene: 11. The DNA for the CDR3 is TGTGCCAGCATCCCGCGACTAGCGGGAACAAGCTCCTACGAGCAGTACTTC. Translated: CASIPRLAGTSSYEQYF.

V usage is TRBV6-1 and J usage is TRBJ1-4; the match to TRBD1 covers 8 bases. The length of the CDR3 is 14 residues. Germline lookup yields CDR1 MNHNS and CDR2 SASEGT. Trimming cost V 3 bases and J 8 bases; bases outside gene matches: 5. The CDR3 protein is CASSDRGLGEKLFF. Written as DNA, the CDR3 is TGTGCCAGCAGTGACAGGGGGCTCGGGGAAAAACTGTTTTTT.

This chain connects TRBV6-5 to TRBJ1-4, with 8 nucleotides matching TRBD1. The CDR3 has 16 residues. Germline assignment: CDR1 MNHEY and CDR2 SVGAGI. The junction had 7 bases not matched to a gene; V was cut back by 0 bases and J by 7 bases. CDR3 sequence: CASSYSQGAISEKLFF. The CDR3, as DNA: TGTGCCAGCAGTTACTCTCAGGGGGCTATCTCTGAAAAACTGTTTTTT.

This chain links TRBV5-4 with TRBJ1-1; D is uncertain. V was pared by 0 bases and J by 4 bases, with 10 bases between. In germline, CDR1 is SGHNT, CDR2 YYREEE (reference sequence). The CDR3 is made up of 14 amino acids. In DNA, the CDR3 is TGTGCCAGCAGCTTGGTCCCGGAGAGCACTGAAGCTTTCTTT. Protein sequence: CASSLVPESTEAFF.

The genes are TRBV19 and TRBJ2-3, with D unresolved. This CDR3 is 15 amino acids long. Trimming removed 3 bases from V and 0 bases from J, with 10 bases in between. The germline gives CDR1 LNHDA, CDR2 SQIVND (reference sequence). CDR3 residues: CASSIYAESTDTQYF. CDR3 DNA sequence: TGTGCCAGTAGTATTTATGCGGAAAGCACAGATACGCAGTATTTT.

This clone was detected only once. The V gene is TRBV30, the J gene TRBJ1-1; D not certain. CDR1 GTSNPN and CDR2 SVGIG come from the germline V gene (reference sequence). V was shortened by 5 bases and J by 8 bases, with 15 bases between the two germline ends. This CDR3 has 12 residues. The CDR3 sequence is CAWAYPTIEAFF. The CDR3 DNA is TGTGCCTGGGCCTACCCCACGATCGAAGCTTTCTTT.

This clone appeared a single time. The V and J genes are TRBV2 and TRBJ1-1; 8 bases match TRBD1. CDR1 is SNHLY and CDR2 is FYNNEI in the germline V gene. The CDR3 has 16 amino acids. After removal of 5 bases from V and 4 bases from J, the junction contained 12 bases not matched to a gene. CDR3 region: CASSRDRSIHGTEAFF. In nucleotides, the CDR3 is TGTGCCAGCAGTAGGGACAGGTCCATACACGGCACTGAAGCTTTCTTT.

The J gene is TRBJ1-4, the V gene TRBV9; D uncertain. Trimming left V 4 bases short and J 6 bases short, with 13 bases between. The CDR3 consists of 14 residues. CDR1 and CDR2 (germline): SGDLS, YYNGEE. CDR3 in amino acids: CASSREYTDEKLFF. CDR3 bases: TGTGCCAGCAGCCGAGAGTATACGGATGAAAAACTGTTTTTT.

The chain couples TRBV27 to TRBJ1-2; TRBD1 is a possible D gene (5 bases). The CDR3 covers 14 residues. With 0 bases removed from V and 5 bases from J, the gap between germline ends came to 10 bases. Germline V gene sequence: CDR1 MNHEY, CDR2 SMNVEV (reference sequence). As DNA, the CDR3 is TGTGCCAGCAGTTTATCGATGGCAGGGTATGGCTACACCTTC. This encodes CASSLSMAGYGYTF.

V and J are TRBV7-2 and TRBJ2-5; 8 nucleotides align to TRBD1. Germline lookup yields CDR1 SGHTA and CDR2 FQGNSA. The J segment lost 3 bases and the V segment lost 5 bases, leaving 8 bases of the junction unmatched. CDR3 length: 15 residues. The CDR3 bases are TGTGCCAGCAGCGAGCCTACAGGGGGTGAAGAGACCCAGTACTTC. Its protein product is CASSEPTGGEETQYF.

The chain uses TRBV19 and TRBJ1-1; D is uncertain. V was trimmed by 5 bases and J by 6 bases, leaving 13 bases between them. CDR1 and CDR2 (germline): LNHDA, SQIVND (reference sequence). The CDR3 loop spans 13 amino acids. DNA for the CDR3: TGTGCCAGTAGTCGTGGGCCGACCGCTGAAGCTTTCTTT. Its translation is CASSRGPTAEAFF.

The chain couples TRBV2 to TRBJ2-5; 8 nucleotides line up with TRBD2. V was clipped by 5 bases and J by 2 bases; unmatched bases: 10. Per germline, CDR1 SNHLY and CDR2 FYNNEI. The CDR3 has 16 residues. The CDR3, as DNA: TGTGCCAGCAGTCCCGAGAGCGGGGGATCTCAAGAGACCCAGTACTTC. This sequence encodes CASSPESGGSQETQYF. Based on the CDR3 plus reference TRBV2 and TRBJ2-5, the full variable domain is EPEVTQTPSHQVTQMGQEVILRCVPISNHLYFYWYRQILGQKVEFLVSFYNNEISEKSEIFDDQFSVERPDGSNFTLKIRSTKLEDSAMYFCASSPESGGSQETQYFGPGTRLLVL.

This chain joins TRBV5-3 and TRBJ2-7, with TRBD2 as a possible D gene (6 bases). TRBV5-3 is marked as an open reading frame, function uncertain. The V end lost 6 bases, the J end lost 2 bases, and 18 bases lay between the germline ends. This CDR3 comprises 15 residues. The CDR3, as DNA: TGTGCCAGAAAATGGAACTCTCGGGGGACCTACGAGCAGTACTTC. This translates into CARKWNSRGTYEQYF.

The rearrangement uses TRBV9 and TRBJ2-2, with 8 bases that match TRBD2. J gave up 2 bases and V 0 bases, and 3 bases lay outside the gene matches. This CDR3 contains 16 residues. CDR1 and CDR2 from the germline V gene are SGDLS and YYNGEE. The CDR3 sequence: CASSVVAGLNTGELFF. The CDR3 coding sequence is TGTGCCAGCAGCGTAGTAGCGGGGTTAAACACCGGGGAGCTGTTTTTT.

The chain has TRBV10-3 and TRBJ1-3; 9 bases match TRBD1. The V and J ends lost 4 bases and 4 bases, in that order; junction bases with no gene match: 11. Germline loops: CDR1 ENHRY, CDR2 SYGVKD. The CDR3 length is 17 residues. CDR3 sequence (DNA): TGTGCCATCAGTGCTAACCGGGACAGGGAAGAAGGAAACACCATATATTTT. Its protein is CAISANRDREEGNTIYF.

The V and J genes are TRBV7-9 and TRBJ1-4, with D perhaps TRBD1 (5 bases). The V gene lost 2 bases and the J gene lost 5 bases, with 9 bases spanning the gap. The CDR3 spans 14 residues. The germline V gene has CDR1 SEHNR and CDR2 FQNEAQ (reference sequence). CDR3 residues: CASSLSGLNEKLFF. The CDR3, as DNA: TGTGCCAGCAGCTTATCGGGACTGAATGAAAAACTGTTTTTT. Full variable domain (outside the CDR3, taken from reference TRBV7-9 and TRBJ1-4): DTGVSQNPRHKITKRGQNVTFRCDPISEHNRLYWYRQTLGQGPEFLTYFQNEAQLEKSRLLSDRFSAERPKGSFSTLEIQRTEQGDSAMYLCASSLSGLNEKLFFGSGTQLSVL.

In its sample, this clone was seen once. The chain links TRBV5-4 to TRBJ2-5; no reliable D call. CDR1 SGHNT and CDR2 YYREEE come from the germline V gene (reference sequence). The CDR3 has 14 amino acids. V was clipped by 0 bases and J by 5 bases, with 11 bases between them. Here the CDR3 reads CASSLASLMETQYF. The CDR3 DNA reads TGTGCCAGCAGCTTGGCCAGTTTAATGGAGACCCAGTACTTC.

This chain uses TRBV30 with TRBJ2-7; TRBD2 matches 13 bases. This CDR3 is 20 amino acids long. The V segment lost 5 bases and the J segment 1 base; nucleotides outside the gene matches: 20. Looked up from germline, CDR1 is GTSNPN and CDR2 is SVGIG (reference sequence). The CDR3 region is CAWHPGRTTGTSGESYEQYF. The CDR3 DNA reads TGTGCCTGGCACCCCGGCAGAACCACCGGGACTAGCGGGGAATCCTACGAGCAGTACTTC.

This sequence joins TRBV30 and TRBJ2-7; weak D call: TRBD2 (6 bases). The CDR3 length is 13 residues. Germline loops: CDR1 GTSNPN, CDR2 SVGIG (reference sequence). The V and J ends lost 8 bases and 5 bases respectively, with 19 bases between them. The CDR3 is CAGIFGGTDEQYF. CDR3 bases: TGTGCCGGGATCTTCGGGGGAACGGACGAGCAGTACTTC. Using reference TRBV30 and TRBJ2-7 for the parts outside the CDR3, the full variable domain is SQTIHQWPATLVQPVGSPLSLECTVEGTSNPNLYWYRQAAGRGLQLLFYSVGIGQISSEVPQNLSASRPQDRQFILSSKKLLLSDSGFYLCAGIFGGTDEQYFGPGTRLTVT.

This rearrangement joins TRBV12-5 to TRBJ2-7; weak D call: TRBD2 (6 bases). Germline V lookup: CDR1 LGHNT, CDR2 FRNRAP. The CDR3 runs 15 residues. Between the trimmed V and J ends, which lost 0 bases and 3 bases, there was a span of 12 bases. The CDR3 DNA reads TGTGCTAGTGGTTTGGTCGGGGGATCGTACTACGAGCAGTACTTC. The encoded protein is CASGLVGGSYYEQYF.

V gene TRBV13 combines with J gene TRBJ1-6; 7 positions match TRBD1. The CDR3 has 15 residues. J lost 10 bases, V lost 2 bases, and 8 bases had no gene match. Germline V gene sequence: CDR1 PRHDT, CDR2 FYEKMQ (reference sequence). The CDR3 coding sequence is TGTGCCAGCAGCTTAAGGAGGGGGCAAAGATCACCCCTCCACTTT. Its translation: CASSLRRGQRSPLHF.